The rows below give T cell receptor beta chains drawn from one sample of a study of T cells in Graves' hyperthyroidism and ophthalmopathy. In TCRdb, the multiplex PCR reads were re-called with MiXCR into one record per CDR3 protein. The table records roughly 500,000 distinct CDR3 sequences, more than 15% of them present only once. Sequencing used blood. These receptors were taken from a woman younger than 45 with Graves' ophthalmopathy. Each CDR3 is given with its conserved first and last residue. The D gene is left open where the match is weak. A row's size may be missing; if present it is once, few, many or a size class.

TRBV28	TRBJ2-4	-	-	TGTGCCAGCAGGGCTCCCGCGAGGTCTCCCTTCCAAAACATTCAGTACTTC	CASRAPARSPFQNIQYF
TRBV2	TRBJ2-4	TRBD1	few	TGTGCCATCAAGGGGGGACAGGGGCACATTCAGTACTTC	CAIKGGQGHIQYF
TRBV6-1	TRBJ1-2	TRBD1	many	TGTGCCAGCAGTGACGACAGGGTCTGGGCGTATGGCTACACCTTC	CASSDDRVWAYGYTF
TRBV20-1	TRBJ2-3	-	-	TGCAGTGGTATGGGACTGACCACAGATACGCAGTATTTT	CSGMGLTTDTQYF
TRBV28	TRBJ2-1	TRBD2	few	TGTGCCAGCAGTCCTCAGGACAGGGCCGGGACTAGCGGGCGGCGGGATGAGCAGTTCTTC	CASSPQDRAGTSGRRDEQFF
TRBV3-1	TRBJ1-6	TRBD1	many	TGTGCCAGCAGCCGCGTGACAGGGCTGAATTCACCCCTCCACTTT	CASSRVTGLNSPLHF
TRBV7-9	TRBJ2-3	TRBD1	-	TGTGCCAGCAGCCCGGGACAGGGAGCCACAGATACGCAGTATTTT	CASSPGQGATDTQYF
TRBV10-3	TRBJ2-7	-	few	TGTGCCATCAAGTTCGGGTCGGACAGTAACTACGAGCAGTACTTC	CAIKFGSDSNYEQYF
TRBV27	TRBJ2-7	TRBD2	many	TGTGCCAGCAGTCCTACTAGCGTTCCCTACGAGCAGTACTTC	CASSPTSVPYEQYF
TRBV6-1	TRBJ2-4	-	-	TGTGCCAGCAGCCCACTAGGGAGGCCCCCAGGAAACATTCAGTACTTC	CASSPLGRPPGNIQYF
TRBV25-1	TRBJ2-2	-	-	TGTGCCAGCAGTGAACGGAACACCGGGGAGCTGTTTTTT	CASSERNTGELFF
TRBV5-1	TRBJ1-5	TRBD1	few	TGCGCCAGCAGCTTGGGGTTCCGGGACAGGGACCAGCCCCAGCATTTT	CASSLGFRDRDQPQHF
TRBV7-3	TRBJ1-2	-	-	TGTGCCAGCAGCTCCCCGGGGAGCCTTGGCTACACCTTC	CASSSPGSLGYTF
TRBV4-3	TRBJ2-1	-	-	TGCGCCAGCAGCCAAATGAAGGGCAATGAGCAGTTCTTC	CASSQMKGNEQFF
TRBV28	TRBJ2-7	-	many	TGTGCCAGCAGTTTATTAGCAGGGGGAGGCTACGAGCAGTACTTC	CASSLLAGGGYEQYF
TRBV20-1	TRBJ2-7	TRBD2	many	TGCAGTGCTAGAGCCGCTAGCGGGAGGGCCGGTGACGAGCAGTACTTC	CSARAASGRAGDEQYF
TRBV20-1	TRBJ2-1	TRBD2	-	TGCAGTGCTTTACTAGCGGGAACCGACCGAAGCTCCTACAATGAGCAGTTCTTC	CSALLAGTDRSSYNEQFF
TRBV12-3/TRBV12-4	TRBJ1-3	-	-	TGTGCCAGCAGTTTAACAGCCTCTGGAAACACCATATATTTT	CASSLTASGNTIYF
TRBV19	TRBJ2-2	-	-	TGTGCCAGTAGACTAGTTCCCGGGGAGCTGTTTTTT	CASRLVPGELFF
TRBV28	TRBJ2-5	-	-	TGTGCCAGTCTAGGCCTAGTAGGAGGGCCGTGGGAGACCCAGTACTTC	CASLGLVGGPWETQYF
TRBV6-5	TRBJ2-4	-	-	TGTGCCAGCAGGGTCCGGCCGGGAGTTGCCAAAAACATTCAGTACTTC	CASRVRPGVAKNIQYF
TRBV27	TRBJ2-3	-	many	TGTGCCAGCAGTTTGCTAGGGGGCACAGATACGCAGTATTTT	CASSLLGGTDTQYF
TRBV6-1	TRBJ2-7	-	-	TGTGCCAGCAGTGTGTCAGGTGTGTACGAGCAGTACTTC	CASSVSGVYEQYF
TRBV7-9	TRBJ2-3	TRBD1	many	TGTGCCAGCAGCCCGAGGGGGCGGGCGACAGATACGCAGTATTTT	CASSPRGRATDTQYF
TRBV6-1	TRBJ1-3	-	-	TGTGCCAGCAGCTCCAACAGGGCTGGAAACACCATATATTTT	CASSSNRAGNTIYF
TRBV20-1	TRBJ2-3	TRBD2	many	TGCAGTGCTAGATCGGGGACTAGCGGGCACACAGATACGCAGTATTTT	CSARSGTSGHTDTQYF
TRBV20-1	TRBJ1-2	-	many	TGCAGTGCTACACGGGTTACGGACAGCCAGTACTATGGCTACACCTTC	CSATRVTDSQYYGYTF
TRBV5-6	TRBJ2-7	-	many	TGTGCCAGCAGCTTGGTGGAGGGTTGGGGCGAGCAGTACTTC	CASSLVEGWGEQYF
TRBV20-1	TRBJ2-1	TRBD2	many	TGCAGTGCCCAAGGACTAGCGCGGGAGAGGCCCTATGAGCAGTTCTTC	CSAQGLARERPYEQFF
TRBV6-2/TRBV6-3	TRBJ2-7	TRBD1	many	TGTGCCAGCACCGGGACAGGGGTCTCCTACGAGCAGTACTTC	CASTGTGVSYEQYF
TRBV7-9	TRBJ2-3	-	many	TGTGCCAGCAGCGATTTGGCCGATACGCAGTATTTT	CASSDLADTQYF
TRBV19	TRBJ2-7	-	once	TGTGCCACCGTCGCTGGGTACGAGCAGTACTTC	CATVAGYEQYF
TRBV19	TRBJ1-5	-	-	TGTGCCAGTAGTATTGTCAGGGCCCAGCCCCAGCATTTT	CASSIVRAQPQHF
TRBV11-3	TRBJ2-1	-	many	TGTGCCAGCAGCTTAGAAATTGGCGGATCTTACAATGAGCAGTTCTTC	CASSLEIGGSYNEQFF
TRBV7-2	TRBJ1-1	-	many	TGTGCCAGCAGCACCTCATCCGGGACAGAAGCTTTCTTT	CASSTSSGTEAFF
TRBV10-3	TRBJ2-1	TRBD1	few	TGTGCCATCAGACAGGGGTCAGGCAATGAGCAGTTCTTC	CAIRQGSGNEQFF
TRBV28	TRBJ2-7	TRBD2	many	TGTGCCAGCAGTCCCGGGGCTAGCGGGGTCTACGAGCAGTACTTC	CASSPGASGVYEQYF
TRBV10-3	TRBJ1-2	-	-	TGTGCCATCAGTGTCTCACAGAGGGATGGCTACACCTTC	CAISVSQRDGYTF
TRBV27	TRBJ1-5	-	many	TGTGCCAGCAGTTTATCTGGGAGCAATCAGCCCCAGCATTTT	CASSLSGSNQPQHF
TRBV3-1	TRBJ1-1	-	few	TGTGCCAGCAGCCAAGAGGTTGGGAGTTCTGAAGCTTTCTTT	CASSQEVGSSEAFF
TRBV4-1	TRBJ2-7	-	once	TGCGCCAGCAGCCAAGAATGGGGGCTCTACGAGCAGTACTTC	CASSQEWGLYEQYF
TRBV4-1	TRBJ2-1	TRBD2	-	TGCGCCAGCAGCGGGGGACTAGCGCCTTTTCTCTACAATGAGCAGTTCTTC	CASSGGLAPFLYNEQFF
TRBV20-1	TRBJ2-7	-	many	TGCAGTGCTACCCCGACAGACTCCTACGAGCAGTACTTC	CSATPTDSYEQYF
TRBV30	TRBJ1-3	-	many	TGTGCCTGGAGTGTACAAGGACGCTCCTCTGGAAACACCATATATTTT	CAWSVQGRSSGNTIYF
TRBV30	TRBJ1-1	-	many	TGTGCCTGGAGTCACTGGGGGGCAACTGAAGCTTTCTTT	CAWSHWGATEAFF
TRBV18	TRBJ1-2	TRBD1	few	TGTGCCAGCTCACCACCCGGACAGGGAAACTATGGCTACACCTTC	CASSPPGQGNYGYTF
TRBV6-2/TRBV6-3	TRBJ1-2	-	-	TGTGCCACCTCAAGGGTCGGCGACTATGGCTACACCTTC	CATSRVGDYGYTF
TRBV9	TRBJ2-3	-	few	TGTGCCAGCAGCGTAGCGAGGGGAAGCACAGATACGCAGTATTTT	CASSVARGSTDTQYF
TRBV6-2/TRBV6-3	TRBJ1-2	-	-	TGTGCCAGCAGGGACCCCTATGGCTACACCTTC	CASRDPYGYTF